This is a list of T cell receptor beta chains from one sample in a study of blood T cell repertoires in COVID-19. Profiled with immunoSEQ multiplex PCR; TCRdb holds only in-frame clones, not every one. The sample has roughly 51,000 clones; around 90% are singletons. The sample consisted of peripheral blood. These receptors all stem from a man aged 50-60 years with active COVID-19. Both conserved end residues are part of each CDR3. A D gene is named only where the DNA matches it firmly. Some rows mark clone size as missing; the rest say once, few, many or name a class of expanded clone.

>.|TRBV19|TRBJ2-7|TRBD1
TGTGCCAGTAGTGTCCGGGACAGGGACGACGAGCAGTACTTC
CASSVRDRDDEQYF
>.|TRBV5-4|TRBJ2-3|TRBD2
TGTGCCAGCAGCCCCGGGGGGGGATGGGAAGTGGATACGCAGTATTTT
CASSPGGGWEVDTQYF
>.|TRBV25-1|TRBJ2-7|TRBD2
TGTGCCAGCAGTGACGTACTAGCGGGAAGCTACGAGCAGTACTTC
CASSDVLAGSYEQYF
>.|TRBV6-2/TRBV6-3|TRBJ1-1|.
TGTGCCAGCAGTTACTCCAGGGTGACGAGCACTGAAGCTTTCTTT
CASSYSRVTSTEAFF
>few|TRBV20-1|TRBJ2-5|.
TGCAGTGCTAGTGATGCTAAGCGGGTAGGGAGGGAGACCCAGTACTTC
CSASDAKRVGRETQYF
>.|TRBV23-1|TRBJ1-5|.
TGCGCCAGCAGTCAATACTCTCGTCGGGATAGCAATCAGCCCCAGCATTTT
CASSQYSRRDSNQPQHF
>.|TRBV9|TRBJ2-1|.
TGTGCCAGCAGCGATACCATGGGGGCCGGCAATGAGCAGTTCTTC
CASSDTMGAGNEQFF
>.|TRBV7-6|TRBJ1-1|.
TGTGCCAGCAGCTTAGTTGGGAGAACGAACACTGAAGCTTTCTTT
CASSLVGRTNTEAFF
>.|TRBV7-9|TRBJ1-2|.
TGTGCCAGCAGCCTACGGGACTCAGGCTACACCTTC
CASSLRDSGYTF
>once|TRBV5-1|TRBJ1-1|.
TGCGCCAGCAGCTTGTTCGGGGGGGACACTGAAGCTTTCTTT
CASSLFGGDTEAFF
>.|TRBV2|TRBJ2-7|.
TGTGCCAGCAGTGAGGGGAGTTACTGGGGCGAGCAGTACTTC
CASSEGSYWGEQYF
>.|TRBV2|TRBJ2-7|TRBD1
TGTGCCAGCAGCAGACAGGGGGAGAGCTACGAGCAGTACTTC
CASSRQGESYEQYF
>.|TRBV12-3/TRBV12-4|TRBJ2-5|.
TGTGCCAGCAGTTGGGGCGAACAAGAGACCCAGTACTTC
CASSWGEQETQYF
>.|TRBV15|TRBJ2-1|.
TGTGCCACCAGCAGAGGGACGGTCGAGGGTGGCAATGAGCAGTTCTTC
CATSRGTVEGGNEQFF
>.|TRBV7-9|TRBJ2-7|.
TGTGCCAGCAGCTCGGGAGCGACGACCTCCTACGAGCAGTACTTC
CASSSGATTSYEQYF
>.|TRBV5-1|TRBJ2-5|TRBD2
TGCGCCAGCAGCTCGGGACTAGCGGGGGGATACCAAGAGACCCAGTACTTC
CASSSGLAGGYQETQYF